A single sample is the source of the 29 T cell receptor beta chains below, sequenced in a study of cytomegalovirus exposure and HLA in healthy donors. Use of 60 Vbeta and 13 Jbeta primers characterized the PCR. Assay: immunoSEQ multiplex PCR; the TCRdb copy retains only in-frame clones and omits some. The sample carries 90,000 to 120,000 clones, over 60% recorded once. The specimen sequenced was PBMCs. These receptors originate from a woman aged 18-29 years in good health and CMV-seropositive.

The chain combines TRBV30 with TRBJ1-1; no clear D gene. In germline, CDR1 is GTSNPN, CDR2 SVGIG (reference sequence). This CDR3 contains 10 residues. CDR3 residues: CGAHGTEAFF. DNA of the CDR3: TGTGGGGCTCACGGCACTGAAGCTTTCTTT.

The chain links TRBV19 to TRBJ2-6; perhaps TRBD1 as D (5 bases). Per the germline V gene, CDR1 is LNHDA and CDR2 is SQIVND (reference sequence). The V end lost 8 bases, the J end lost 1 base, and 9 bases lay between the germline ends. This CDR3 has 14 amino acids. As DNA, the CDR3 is TGTGCCAGTCGACAGTTGTCTGGGGCCAACGTCCTGACTTTC. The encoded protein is CASRQLSGANVLTF. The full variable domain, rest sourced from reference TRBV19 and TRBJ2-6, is DGGITQSPKYLFRKEGQNVTLSCEQNLNHDAMYWYRQDPGQGLRLIYYSQIVNDFQKGDIAEGYSVSREKKESFPLTVTSAQKNPTAFYLCASRQLSGANVLTFGAGSRLTVL.

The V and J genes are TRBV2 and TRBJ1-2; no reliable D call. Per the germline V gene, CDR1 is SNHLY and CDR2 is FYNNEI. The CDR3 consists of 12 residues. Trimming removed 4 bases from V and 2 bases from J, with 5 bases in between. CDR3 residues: CASSAGNYGYTF. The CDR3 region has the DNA TGTGCCAGCAGTGCGGGGAACTATGGCTACACCTTC.

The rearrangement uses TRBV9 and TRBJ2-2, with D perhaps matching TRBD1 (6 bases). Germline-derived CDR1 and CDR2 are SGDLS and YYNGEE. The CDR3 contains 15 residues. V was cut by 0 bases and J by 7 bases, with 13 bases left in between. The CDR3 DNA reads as TGTGCCAGCAGCGTAGTCCCGGGACAAGTCGGGGAGCTGTTTTTT. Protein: CASSVVPGQVGELFF.

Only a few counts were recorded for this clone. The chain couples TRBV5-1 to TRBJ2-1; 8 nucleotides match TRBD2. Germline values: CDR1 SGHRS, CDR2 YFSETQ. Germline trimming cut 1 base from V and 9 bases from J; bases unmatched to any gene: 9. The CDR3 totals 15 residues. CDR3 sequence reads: CASSLTAGVASEQFF. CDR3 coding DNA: TGCGCCAGCAGCTTGACAGCGGGAGTTGCTAGTGAGCAGTTCTTC. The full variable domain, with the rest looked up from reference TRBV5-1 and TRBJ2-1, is KAGVTQTPRYLIKTRGQQVTLSCSPISGHRSVSWYQQTPGQGLQFLFEYFSETQRNKGNFPGRFSGRQFSNSRSEMNVSTLELGDSALYLCASSLTAGVASEQFFGPGTRLTVL.

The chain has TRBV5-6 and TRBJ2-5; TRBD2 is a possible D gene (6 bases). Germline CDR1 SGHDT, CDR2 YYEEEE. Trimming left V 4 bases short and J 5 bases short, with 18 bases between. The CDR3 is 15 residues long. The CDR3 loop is CASSTPAGWVETQYF. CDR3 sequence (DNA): TGTGCCAGCAGCACTCCGGCGGGGTGGGTGGAGACCCAGTACTTC.

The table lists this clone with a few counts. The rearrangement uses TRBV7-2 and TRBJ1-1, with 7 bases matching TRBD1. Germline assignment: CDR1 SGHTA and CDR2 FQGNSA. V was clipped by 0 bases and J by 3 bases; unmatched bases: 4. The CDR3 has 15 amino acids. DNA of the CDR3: TGTGCCAGCAGCTTAGCTGACAGGGACTACACTGAAGCTTTCTTT. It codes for CASSLADRDYTEAFF.

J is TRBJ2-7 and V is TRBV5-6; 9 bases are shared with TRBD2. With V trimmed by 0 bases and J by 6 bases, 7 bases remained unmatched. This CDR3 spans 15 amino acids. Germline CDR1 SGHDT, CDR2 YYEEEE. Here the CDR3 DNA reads TGTGCCAGCAGCTTGGATGCTAGCGGGAAGCTCGAGCAGTACTTC. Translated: CASSLDASGKLEQYF.

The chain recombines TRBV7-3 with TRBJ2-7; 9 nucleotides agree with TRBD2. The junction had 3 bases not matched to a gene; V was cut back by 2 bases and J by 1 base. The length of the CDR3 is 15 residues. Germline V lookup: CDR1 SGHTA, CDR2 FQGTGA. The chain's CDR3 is CASSLEAGGSYEQYF. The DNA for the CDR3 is TGTGCCAGCAGCTTAGAGGCGGGAGGGTCCTACGAGCAGTACTTC.

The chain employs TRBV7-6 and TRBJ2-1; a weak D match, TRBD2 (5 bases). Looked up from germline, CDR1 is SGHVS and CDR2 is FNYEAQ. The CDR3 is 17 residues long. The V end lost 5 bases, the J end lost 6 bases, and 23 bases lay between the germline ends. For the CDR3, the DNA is TGTGCCAGCAGCCCCTTCGGAGGTGAGGCTAGTCGCAATGAGCAGTTCTTC. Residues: CASSPFGGEASRNEQFF.

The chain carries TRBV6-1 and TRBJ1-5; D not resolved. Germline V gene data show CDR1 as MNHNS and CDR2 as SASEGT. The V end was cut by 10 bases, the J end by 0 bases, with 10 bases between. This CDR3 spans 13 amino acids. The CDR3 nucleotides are TGTGCCACCGAAGAGTATAGCAATCAGCCCCAGCATTTT. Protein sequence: CATEEYSNQPQHF.

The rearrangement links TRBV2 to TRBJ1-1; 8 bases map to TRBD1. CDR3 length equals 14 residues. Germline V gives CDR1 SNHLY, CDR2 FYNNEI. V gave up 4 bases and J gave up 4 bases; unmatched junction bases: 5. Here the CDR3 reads CASSAGGYGTEAFF. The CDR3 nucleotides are TGTGCCAGCAGTGCAGGGGGCTACGGCACTGAAGCTTTCTTT. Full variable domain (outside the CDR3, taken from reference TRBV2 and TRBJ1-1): EPEVTQTPSHQVTQMGQEVILRCVPISNHLYFYWYRQILGQKVEFLVSFYNNEISEKSEIFDDQFSVERPDGSNFTLKIRSTKLEDSAMYFCASSAGGYGTEAFFGQGTRLTVV.

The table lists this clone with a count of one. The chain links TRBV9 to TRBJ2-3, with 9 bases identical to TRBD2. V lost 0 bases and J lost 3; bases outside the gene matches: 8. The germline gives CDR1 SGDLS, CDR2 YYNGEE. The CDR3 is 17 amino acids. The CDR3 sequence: CASSVVGLASGTDTQYF. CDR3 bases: TGTGCCAGCAGCGTAGTGGGACTAGCCAGTGGGACAGATACGCAGTATTTT.

The CDR3 DNA is TGTGCCAGCAGCCCGGGACACCCTAATGAAAAACTGTTTTTT. It codes for CASSPGHPNEKLFF. The chain couples TRBV28 to TRBJ1-4, with a tentative D call TRBD1 (6 bases). The germline V and J ends were trimmed by 6 bases and 3 bases, with 11 bases remaining between them. This CDR3 has 14 amino acids. CDR1 and CDR2 from the germline V gene are MDHEN and SYDVKM.

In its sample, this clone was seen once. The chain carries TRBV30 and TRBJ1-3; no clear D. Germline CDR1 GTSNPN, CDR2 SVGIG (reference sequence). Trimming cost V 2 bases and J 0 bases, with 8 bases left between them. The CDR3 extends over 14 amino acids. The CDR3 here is CAWSSGPSGNTIYF. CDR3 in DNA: TGTGCCTGGAGTAGCGGGCCCTCTGGAAACACCATATATTTT.

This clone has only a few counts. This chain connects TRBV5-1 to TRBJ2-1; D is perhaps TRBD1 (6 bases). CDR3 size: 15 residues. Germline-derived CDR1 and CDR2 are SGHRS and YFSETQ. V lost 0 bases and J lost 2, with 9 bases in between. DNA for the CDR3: TGCGCCAGCAGCTTGGAGGACAGCACCTACAATGAGCAGTTCTTC. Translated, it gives CASSLEDSTYNEQFF.

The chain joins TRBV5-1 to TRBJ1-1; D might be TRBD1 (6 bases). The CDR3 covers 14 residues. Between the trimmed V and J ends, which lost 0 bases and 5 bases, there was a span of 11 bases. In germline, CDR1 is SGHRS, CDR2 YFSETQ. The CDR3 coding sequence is TGCGCCAGCAGCTTGGGGGGGGGCAATACTGAAGCTTTCTTT. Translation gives CASSLGGGNTEAFF.

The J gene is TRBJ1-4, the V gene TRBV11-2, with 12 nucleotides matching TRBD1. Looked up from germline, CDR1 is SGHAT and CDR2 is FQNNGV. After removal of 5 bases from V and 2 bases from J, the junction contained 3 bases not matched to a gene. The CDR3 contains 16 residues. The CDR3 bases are TGTGCCAGCAGCCGGGACAGGGGGCTTACTAATGAAAAACTGTTTTTT. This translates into CASSRDRGLTNEKLFF.

CDR3 protein: CASSLGAEHGYTF. In nucleotides, the CDR3 is TGTGCCAGCAGCTTAGGCGCGGAGCATGGCTACACCTTC. J is TRBJ1-2 and V is TRBV13; no reliable D call. Looked up from germline, CDR1 is PRHDT and CDR2 is FYEKMQ (reference sequence). The CDR3 has 13 amino acids. Trimming cost V 0 bases and J 6 bases, with 8 bases left between them. Full variable domain (outside the CDR3, taken from reference TRBV13 and TRBJ1-2): AAGVIQSPRHLIKEKRETATLKCYPIPRHDTVYWYQQGPGQDPQFLISFYEKMQSDKGSIPDRFSAQQFSDYHSELNMSSLELGDSALYFCASSLGAEHGYTFGSGTRLTVV.

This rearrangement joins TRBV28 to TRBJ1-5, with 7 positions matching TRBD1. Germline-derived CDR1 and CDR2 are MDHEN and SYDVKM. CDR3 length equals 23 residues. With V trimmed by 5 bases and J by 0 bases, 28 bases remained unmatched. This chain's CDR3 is CASSPTSGTGARPGTYSNQPQHF. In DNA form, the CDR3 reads TGTGCCAGCAGTCCGACCTCGGGCACAGGGGCCAGGCCAGGGACCTATAGCAATCAGCCCCAGCATTTT.

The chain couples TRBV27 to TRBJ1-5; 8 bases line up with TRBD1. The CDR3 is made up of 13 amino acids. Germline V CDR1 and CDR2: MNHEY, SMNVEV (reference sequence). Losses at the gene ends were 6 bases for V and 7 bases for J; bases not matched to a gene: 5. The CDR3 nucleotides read TGTGCCAGCAGACAGGGGGTATTACAGCCCCAGCATTTT. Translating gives CASRQGVLQPQHF.

CDR3 residues: CASRSALAPSETQYF. As DNA, the CDR3 is TGCGCCAGCAGGTCGGCCCTAGCTCCGTCAGAGACCCAGTACTTC. The chain employs TRBV5-1 and TRBJ2-5; tentative D call: TRBD2 (5 bases). Germline-derived CDR1 and CDR2 are SGHRS and YFSETQ. The CDR3 is 15 amino acids. V was clipped by 5 bases and J by 4 bases, with 18 bases between them. The full variable domain, in which reference TRBV5-1 and TRBJ2-5 provide the parts outside the CDR3, is KAGVTQTPRYLIKTRGQQVTLSCSPISGHRSVSWYQQTPGQGLQFLFEYFSETQRNKGNFPGRFSGRQFSNSRSEMNVSTLELGDSALYLCASRSALAPSETQYFGPGTRLLVL.

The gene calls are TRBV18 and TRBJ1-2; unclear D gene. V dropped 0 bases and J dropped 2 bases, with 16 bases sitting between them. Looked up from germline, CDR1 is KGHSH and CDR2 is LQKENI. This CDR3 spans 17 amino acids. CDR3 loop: CASSPPFPEQYNYGYTF. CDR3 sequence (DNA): TGTGCCAGCTCACCACCCTTCCCAGAACAATACAACTATGGCTACACCTTC.

The CDR3: CASSLGPAGPYNEQFF. CDR3 sequence (DNA): TGTGCCAGCAGCTTAGGACCAGCGGGACCCTACAATGAGCAGTTCTTC. The genes are TRBV7-8 and TRBJ2-1, with TRBD2 matching 7 bases. The germline CDR1 and CDR2 sequences are SGHVS and FQNEAQ. The CDR3 sequence is 16 residues long. Trimming took 1 base from V and 2 from J; bases not matched to a gene: 5.

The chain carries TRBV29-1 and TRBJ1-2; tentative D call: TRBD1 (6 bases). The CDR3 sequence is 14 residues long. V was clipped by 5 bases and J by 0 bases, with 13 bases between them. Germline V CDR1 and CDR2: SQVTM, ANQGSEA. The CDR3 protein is CSVSADSSNYGYTF. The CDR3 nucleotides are TGCAGCGTTTCTGCGGACAGCTCTAACTATGGCTACACCTTC.

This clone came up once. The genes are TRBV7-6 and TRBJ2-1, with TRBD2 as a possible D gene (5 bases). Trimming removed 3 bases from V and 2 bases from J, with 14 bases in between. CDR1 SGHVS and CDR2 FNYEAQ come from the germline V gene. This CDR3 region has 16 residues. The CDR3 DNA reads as TGTGCCAGCAGCTTTAGTTTGGGAGCGGCCTACAATGAGCAGTTCTTC. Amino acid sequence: CASSFSLGAAYNEQFF.

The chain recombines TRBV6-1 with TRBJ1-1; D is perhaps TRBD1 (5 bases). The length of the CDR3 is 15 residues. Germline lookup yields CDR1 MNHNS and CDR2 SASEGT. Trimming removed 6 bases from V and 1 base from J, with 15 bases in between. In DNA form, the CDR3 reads TGTGCCAGCAGGGGGGGACCAGGGACGAACACTGAAGCTTTCTTT. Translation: CASRGGPGTNTEAFF.

The CDR3 loop reads CASSPANYGYTF. CDR3 bases: TGCGCCAGCAGCCCAGCTAACTATGGCTACACCTTC. The chain recombines TRBV5-1 with TRBJ1-2, with D unclear. Deletions cut 4 bases from V and 0 bases from J, with 4 bases between. Germline assignment: CDR1 SGHRS and CDR2 YFSETQ. The CDR3 runs to 12 residues. Using reference TRBV5-1 and TRBJ1-2 for the parts outside the CDR3, the full variable domain is KAGVTQTPRYLIKTRGQQVTLSCSPISGHRSVSWYQQTPGQGLQFLFEYFSETQRNKGNFPGRFSGRQFSNSRSEMNVSTLELGDSALYLCASSPANYGYTFGSGTRLTVV.

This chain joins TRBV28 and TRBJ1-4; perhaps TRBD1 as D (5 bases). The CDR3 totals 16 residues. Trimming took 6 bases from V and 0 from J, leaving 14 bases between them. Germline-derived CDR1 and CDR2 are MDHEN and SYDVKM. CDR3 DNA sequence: TGTGCCAGCAGCGAACCCCAGGGAACAACTAATGAAAAACTGTTTTTT. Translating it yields CASSEPQGTTNEKLFF.